Listed here are 31 T cell receptor beta chains from one sample, sequenced in a study of shared clonotypes between healthy human individuals. Data came from immunoSEQ multiplex PCR; TCRdb stores just in-frame clones and leaves some out. Among some 1,600,000 clones, 95% to 99% were seen once, and the ten largest hold roughly 0.42%. Sequencing used naive CD4+ T cells sorted from blood. Subset reported: CD45RA+ positively selected. The receptor set was obtained from a man younger than 45 in good health.

Concerning this clone: Other DNA variants within this sample encode the same CDR3. The chain employs TRBV6-1 and TRBJ2-7; 12 bases line up with TRBD2. This CDR3 comprises 14 residues. V was pared by 6 bases and J by 0 bases, with 0 bases of the junction left unmatched. Looked up from germline, CDR1 is MNHNS and CDR2 is SASEGT. The CDR3 loop reads CASRTSGSSYEQYF. The DNA for the CDR3 is TGTGCCAGCAGGACTAGCGGGAGCTCCTACGAGCAGTACTTC.

The chain couples TRBV6-5 to TRBJ2-7; D possibly corresponds to TRBD1 (5 bases). The CDR3 sequence is 14 residues long. Trimming left V 6 bases short and J 2 bases short, with 14 bases between. In germline, CDR1 is MNHEY, CDR2 SVGAGI. The CDR3 spells CASRSFGRAYEQYF. CDR3 nucleotides: TGTGCCAGCAGATCCTTTGGCAGGGCCTACGAGCAGTACTTC.

The CDR3, as DNA: TGTGCCAGCAGCGGAGAGAGCAATCAGCCCCAGCATTTT. Protein sequence: CASSGESNQPQHF. J is TRBJ1-5 and V is TRBV28; unclear D gene. CDR1 is MDHEN and CDR2 is SYDVKM in the germline V gene. V was cut by 6 bases and J by 1 base, with 7 bases left in between. CDR3 length: 13 residues.

This rearrangement joins TRBV5-4 to TRBJ2-1; unclear D gene. The germline V gene has CDR1 SGHNT and CDR2 YYREEE (reference sequence). V dropped 1 base and J dropped 4 bases, with 9 bases sitting between them. The CDR3 loop spans 14 amino acids. Here the CDR3 DNA reads TGTGCCAGCAGCTTGAGTCCAGCTTACAATGAGCAGTTCTTC. Translated: CASSLSPAYNEQFF.

In its sample, this clone was seen once. V and J are TRBV7-8 and TRBJ1-5; possibly TRBD1 for D (6 bases). The CDR3 extends over 18 amino acids. V was pared by 0 bases and J by 0 bases, with 15 bases between. In germline, CDR1 is SGHVS, CDR2 FQNEAQ. The CDR3 DNA is TGTGCCAGCAGCTTAGCCTCAAGGGGGGGGTTTAGCAATCAGCCCCAGCATTTT. Its protein product is CASSLASRGGFSNQPQHF.

This rearrangement joins TRBV2 to TRBJ2-7, with D possibly matching TRBD2 (7 bases). Germline V gives CDR1 SNHLY, CDR2 FYNNEI. The CDR3 consists of 11 residues. V was shortened by 4 bases and J by 8 bases, with 9 bases between the two germline ends. The CDR3 spells CASSGGGKQYF. As DNA, the CDR3 is TGTGCCAGCAGTGGCGGGGGCAAGCAGTACTTC. The full variable domain, in which reference TRBV2 and TRBJ2-7 provide the parts outside the CDR3, is EPEVTQTPSHQVTQMGQEVILRCVPISNHLYFYWYRQILGQKVEFLVSFYNNEISEKSEIFDDQFSVERPDGSNFTLKIRSTKLEDSAMYFCASSGGGKQYFGPGTRLTVT.

V is TRBV7-9 and J is TRBJ2-5, with TRBD2 identical over 7 bases. The CDR3 runs to 16 residues. Losses at the gene ends were 0 bases for V and 3 bases for J; bases not matched to a gene: 7. The germline V gene has CDR1 SEHNR and CDR2 FQNEAQ (reference sequence). The CDR3 sequence is CASSLAVGGPKETQYF. In DNA form, the CDR3 reads TGTGCCAGCAGCTTAGCCGTGGGAGGGCCTAAAGAGACCCAGTACTTC.

This rearrangement joins TRBV11-2 to TRBJ2-2; D is uncertain. The CDR3 consists of 13 residues. Germline CDR1 SGHAT, CDR2 FQNNGV. V was clipped by 4 bases and J by 5 bases, with 8 bases between them. CDR3: CASSSEITGELFF. Here the CDR3 DNA reads TGTGCCAGCAGCTCCGAGATTACCGGGGAGCTGTTTTTT.

The genes are TRBV5-1 and TRBJ2-1, with D perhaps matching TRBD1 (6 bases). The CDR3 covers 15 residues. Germline values: CDR1 SGHRS, CDR2 YFSETQ. V gave up 0 bases and J gave up 7 bases, with 14 bases separating them. Here the CDR3 reads CASSLDPGTQNEQFF. The DNA of the CDR3 is TGCGCCAGCAGCTTGGACCCCGGGACACAGAATGAGCAGTTCTTC.

The J gene is TRBJ2-3, the V gene TRBV6-6; maybe TRBD2 (5 bases). Germline V lookup: CDR1 MNHNY, CDR2 SVGAGI (reference sequence). The CDR3 consists of 14 residues. CDR3 in DNA: TGTGCTACCCAACGGGGTAGCTCCACAGATACGCAGTATTTT. Protein product: CATQRGSSTDTQYF.

The genes are TRBV5-5 and TRBJ1-3; D not resolved. This CDR3 contains 15 residues. The V end was cut by 0 bases, the J end by 2 bases, with 9 bases between. CDR1 and CDR2 (germline): SGHKS, YYEKEE (reference sequence). Here the CDR3 reads CASSLGWLPGNTIYF. The CDR3 coding sequence is TGTGCCAGCAGCTTGGGGTGGTTACCTGGAAACACCATATATTTT.

The rearrangement joins TRBV18 to TRBJ2-1, with 8 bases fitting TRBD1. This CDR3 is 20 amino acids long. V lost 3 bases and J lost 5; bases outside the gene matches: 21. Germline V gene sequence: CDR1 KGHSH, CDR2 LQKENI. The CDR3 loop reads CASSPFLQGGIGGSDNEQFF. The CDR3 coding sequence is TGTGCCAGCTCACCGTTTTTACAGGGGGGTATAGGTGGGTCCGACAATGAGCAGTTCTTC.

V is TRBV4-3 and J is TRBJ2-2; D is unresolved. CDR1 and CDR2 (germline): LGHNA, YSLEER. With 1 base removed from V and 4 bases from J, the gap between germline ends came to 13 bases. The CDR3 totals 16 residues. The CDR3 sequence is CASSQGAARVTGELFF. CDR3 sequence (DNA): TGCGCCAGCAGCCAAGGGGCCGCGCGAGTCACCGGGGAGCTGTTTTTT.

This chain links TRBV28 with TRBJ2-1; a weak D match, TRBD1 (6 bases). The CDR3 has 17 amino acids. Germline assignment: CDR1 MDHEN and CDR2 SYDVKM. The V and J ends lost 7 bases and 5 bases respectively, with 24 bases between them. CDR3 sequence: CASTLEVTTRDNNEQFF. As DNA, the CDR3 is TGTGCCAGCACCTTAGAGGTTACAACTAGGGACAACAATGAGCAGTTCTTC.

This chain uses TRBV29-1 with TRBJ2-1; the D gene is possibly TRBD1 (5 bases). Trimming shortened V by 3 bases and J by 2 bases, and 11 bases separated the two germline ends. CDR1 and CDR2 (germline): SQVTM, ANQGSEA. The CDR3 has 14 amino acids. The DNA for the CDR3 is TGCAGCGTTGATTTTGACAGTACCTACAATGAGCAGTTCTTC. Translated, it gives CSVDFDSTYNEQFF.

The CDR3 bases are TGTGCCAGCAGCCCCGACAGGACCTACGAGCAGTACTTC. Translating it yields CASSPDRTYEQYF. The chain employs TRBV13 and TRBJ2-7; a weak D match, TRBD1 (6 bases). This CDR3 region has 13 residues. CDR1 and CDR2 (germline): PRHDT, FYEKMQ (reference sequence). Trimming stripped 5 bases from V and 2 bases from J, with 10 bases between.

The rearrangement links TRBV27 to TRBJ2-1, with D possibly being TRBD1 (5 bases). The V end was cut by 5 bases, the J end by 4 bases, with 15 bases between. Germline V gene data show CDR1 as MNHEY and CDR2 as SMNVEV (reference sequence). The CDR3 runs to 15 residues. CDR3 sequence reads: CASSPSRQSYNEQFF. The CDR3 nucleotides read TGTGCCAGCAGTCCATCTCGACAGTCTTACAATGAGCAGTTCTTC.

Details on this clone: The identical CDR3 is also encoded by other nucleotide sequences in the sample. J is TRBJ2-1 and V is TRBV29-1, with D uncertain. CDR1 and CDR2 from the germline V gene are SQVTM and ANQGSEA. The V end was cut by 4 bases, the J end by 0 bases, with 7 bases between. The CDR3 sequence is 13 residues long. The CDR3 is CSVASSSYNEQFF. The DNA of the CDR3 is TGCAGCGTTGCCAGTAGCTCCTACAATGAGCAGTTCTTC.

V is TRBV7-2 and J is TRBJ2-5; D is possibly TRBD2 (5 bases). Germline V gene sequence: CDR1 SGHTA, CDR2 FQGNSA. This CDR3 has 13 residues. The V end was cut by 5 bases, the J end by 5 bases, with 12 bases between. The CDR3 DNA sequence: TGTGCCAGCAGCGGAGGAATTCGGGAGACCCAGTACTTC. It translates to CASSGGIRETQYF.

The chain couples TRBV10-3 to TRBJ2-3; TRBD1 matches at 10 bases. CDR1 is ENHRY, CDR2 SYGVKD, per germline. This CDR3 spans 16 amino acids. The trim removed 0 bases at V and 3 bases at J, leaving 3 bases unmatched. CDR3 sequence: CAISESTGGLTDTQYF. The CDR3 coding sequence is TGTGCCATCAGTGAGTCGACAGGGGGCTTGACAGATACGCAGTATTTT.

The V call is TRBV7-2, the J call TRBJ2-5; perhaps D is TRBD1 or TRBD2 (6 bases each). The V end lost 1 base, the J end lost 7 bases, and 10 bases lay between the germline ends. Germline V gene sequence: CDR1 SGHTA, CDR2 FQGNSA. The length of the CDR3 is 13 residues. DNA of the CDR3: TGTGCCAGCAGCTTAGTAGAGGGGGGGACCCAGTACTTC. Encoded protein: CASSLVEGGTQYF.

V is TRBV2 and J is TRBJ1-1; 7 bases map to TRBD1. Trimming removed 3 bases from V and 4 bases from J; junction bases left unmatched: 8. Germline assignment: CDR1 SNHLY and CDR2 FYNNEI. The CDR3 contains 15 residues. CDR3 bases: TGTGCCAGCAGTGAGACAGGGATCCGGACCACTGAAGCTTTCTTT. Protein: CASSETGIRTTEAFF.

This clone occurred once. Other nucleotide sequences in the sample specify the same CDR3. V usage is TRBV5-4 and J usage is TRBJ2-7, with 9 bases identical to TRBD1. In germline, CDR1 is SGHNT, CDR2 YYREEE (reference sequence). V dropped 0 bases and J dropped 4; count of bases not matched to a gene: 5. The CDR3 has 15 amino acids. The CDR3 bases are TGTGCCAGCAGCTTGGGGGGGACAGGGTCGTACGAGCAGTACTTC. Translated: CASSLGGTGSYEQYF.

The CDR3 bases are TGTGCCAGGAAAGAGCGGATGGGTGCCAAAAACATTCAGTACTTC. It yields the protein CARKERMGAKNIQYF. The chain joins TRBV25-1 to TRBJ2-4, with D perhaps matching TRBD2 (5 bases). The CDR3 contains 15 residues. Germline assignment: CDR1 MGHDK and CDR2 SYGVNS. The V end was cut by 9 bases, the J end by 1 base, with 16 bases between.

As for this clone: Other nucleotide sequences in the sample specify the same CDR3. The chain links TRBV10-3 to TRBJ2-7, with D hard to call. Germline V gives CDR1 ENHRY, CDR2 SYGVKD. Deletions cut 3 bases from V and 3 bases from J, with 6 bases between. CDR3 length equals 12 residues. The CDR3 here is CAISDSSYEQYF. The CDR3 nucleotides are TGTGCCATCAGTGACTCGAGCTACGAGCAGTACTTC.

This clone was seen only once. The chain carries TRBV18 and TRBJ2-7; D remains unclear. CDR1 and CDR2 (germline): KGHSH, LQKENI. The CDR3 totals 14 residues. V was shortened by 2 bases and J by 2 bases, with 10 bases between the two germline ends. The CDR3 DNA sequence: TGTGCCAGCTCACCAAATAAGTCTACCTACGAGCAGTACTTC. It is translated as CASSPNKSTYEQYF.

This clone was seen once. The CDR3 bases are TGTGCCAGCAGTAGGACAGGGAACTCTGGAAACACCATATATTTT. It codes for CASSRTGNSGNTIYF. The V call is TRBV2, the J call TRBJ1-3; 8 bases agree with TRBD1. After removal of 5 bases from V and 0 bases from J, the junction contained 3 bases not matched to a gene. Looked up from germline, CDR1 is SNHLY and CDR2 is FYNNEI. The CDR3 is 15 amino acids.

J is TRBJ2-5 and V is TRBV5-6; D remains ambiguous. The CDR3 extends over 12 amino acids. V gave up 4 bases and J gave up 5 bases, with 9 bases separating them. Germline-derived CDR1 and CDR2 are SGHDT and YYEEEE. DNA of the CDR3: TGTGCCAGCAGCGCTACATTGGAGACCCAGTACTTC. This codes for CASSATLETQYF.

The chain combines TRBV18 with TRBJ2-1; 7 bases align to TRBD1. The CDR3 loop spans 14 amino acids. Germline assignment: CDR1 KGHSH and CDR2 LQKENI. Trimming at V came to 5 bases and at J to 8 bases, leaving 9 bases not matched to a gene. The CDR3: CASSSLQGSDEQFF. For the CDR3, the DNA is TGTGCCAGCTCATCATTACAGGGGTCGGATGAGCAGTTCTTC.

The table lists this clone with a count of one. The chain carries TRBV11-2 and TRBJ2-5; TRBD1 matches 7 bases. Unmatched junction bases numbered 6, after V lost 5 bases and J lost 0 bases. CDR1 SGHAT and CDR2 FQNNGV come from the germline V gene. The CDR3 is 15 residues long. CDR3 nucleotides: TGTGCCAGCAGCCCCTGGGGGACAGACCAAGAGACCCAGTACTTC. Residues: CASSPWGTDQETQYF.

Of note for this clone: This CDR3 is also generated by other DNA sequences in the sample. The chain is built from TRBV20-1 and TRBJ1-1, with D perhaps matching TRBD1 (5 bases). The CDR3 is made up of 11 amino acids. V was cut by 7 bases and J by 2 bases, with 8 bases left in between. From germline, CDR1 is DFQATT and CDR2 SNEGSKA (reference sequence). The CDR3 is CSVQGNTEAFF. DNA of the CDR3: TGCAGTGTGCAGGGTAACACTGAAGCTTTCTTT.